Presented here are 3 T cell receptor beta chains from one specimen sequenced in a study of beta chain features in type 1 diabetes. Whole-study findings and limits: Within each of all four CD4+ subsets, Type 1 diabetes patients had TCRB CDR3s that were moderately but significantly shorter.

The isolated RNA, all of it, was reverse transcribed, so expressed TCRB transcripts were what got sequenced. This table comes from immunoSEQ multiplex PCR, and its TCRdb copy is limited to in-frame clones, with some not included. The repertoire includes about 370,000 clones, roughly a tenth of them detected once, and about 0.64% sits in the top ten. For these receptors, no antigen is known. Source material: central memory CD4+ T cells from blood. The receptors derive from a man younger than 40 with type 1 diabetes.

This clone has a handful of counts. The rearrangement joins TRBV7-9 to TRBJ1-4, with a tentative D call TRBD1 (5 bases). Trimming removed 4 bases from V and 4 bases from J, with 16 bases in between. The CDR3 length is 16 residues. The germline V gene has CDR1 SEHNR and CDR2 FQNEAQ (reference sequence). In DNA, the CDR3 is TGTGCCAGCAGCTCGGAGGCAGGGCGCTTTAATGAAAAACTGTTTTTT. It yields the protein CASSSEAGRFNEKLFF.

This clone was seen more than once but under ten times. This chain links TRBV5-6 with TRBJ2-5; 14 nucleotides agree with TRBD2. The CDR3 is made up of 16 amino acids. V gave up 2 bases and J gave up 3 bases; unmatched junction bases: 3. Per germline, CDR1 SGHDT and CDR2 YYEEEE. The CDR3 coding sequence is TGTGCCAGCAGCTTCCCGGGACTAGCGGGAGAAGAGACCCAGTACTTC. Its protein is CASSFPGLAGEETQYF.

As for this clone: The sample holds other DNA sequences that translate to the same CDR3. The V gene is TRBV7-3, the J gene TRBJ2-1; D possibly corresponds to TRBD2 (6 bases). CDR3 length: 12 residues. V lost 3 bases and J 6 bases, leaving 6 bases between the germline ends. CDR1 is SGHTA, CDR2 FQGTGA, per germline. The CDR3 spells CASSLTSNEQFF. The CDR3 DNA sequence: TGTGCCAGCAGCTTGACTAGCAATGAGCAGTTCTTC.